Each of the 13 T cell receptor beta chains below was sequenced from the same sample in a study of T cell responses to AZD1222 COVID-19 vaccine. Assay: immunoSEQ multiplex PCR; the TCRdb copy retains only in-frame clones and omits some. The sample has under 140,000 clones, about 90% seen once. Sample: peripheral blood, taken on day 0 of AZD1222 vaccination. These TCRs come from an adult in good health.

This clone was detected a few times. The chain carries TRBV23-1 and TRBJ2-3; TRBD1 agrees at 9 bases. TRBV23-1 is an ORF; its function is uncertain. V lost 4 bases, J lost 4 bases, and 9 bases stayed unmatched. The CDR3 sequence is 16 residues long. For the CDR3, the DNA is TGCGCCAGCAGTCGCCGGGACAGGGCTTACTCAGATACGCAGTATTTT. As protein: CASSRRDRAYSDTQYF.

This chain uses TRBV28 with TRBJ1-2, with TRBD1 identical over 7 bases. V lost 2 bases, J lost 2 bases, and 5 bases stayed unmatched. CDR1 is MDHEN, CDR2 SYDVKM, per germline. This CDR3 has 15 amino acids. CDR3 coding DNA: TGTGCCAGCAGTTTACTAACAGGGGTGAACTATGGCTACACCTTC. Encoded protein: CASSLLTGVNYGYTF.

J is TRBJ2-1 and V is TRBV11-3, with no clear D. Germline V gene lookup returns CDR1 SGHNT and CDR2 YENEEA. The length of the CDR3 is 14 residues. V lost 3 bases to trimming and J lost 0 bases, with 6 bases between them. The CDR3 reads CASSLGSSYNEQFF. Written as DNA, the CDR3 is TGTGCCAGCAGCTTGGGCAGCTCCTACAATGAGCAGTTCTTC.

The chain carries TRBV11-3 and TRBJ2-3; 10 nucleotides align to TRBD1. Germline values: CDR1 SGHNT, CDR2 YENEEA. With V trimmed by 5 bases and J by 3 bases, 5 bases remained unmatched. The CDR3 extends over 15 amino acids. CDR3 loop: CASSRDRGLTDTQYF. The CDR3 region has the DNA TGTGCCAGCAGCCGTGACAGGGGGCTGACAGATACGCAGTATTTT.

The rearrangement joins TRBV28 to TRBJ1-2; TRBD1 matches at 11 bases. The CDR3 runs to 15 residues. The V gene end was trimmed by 7 bases and the J gene end by 8 bases; junction bases not matched to a gene: 12. In germline, CDR1 is MDHEN, CDR2 SYDVKM. The CDR3 spells CASTLGTGGSQGYTF. CDR3 DNA sequence: TGTGCCAGCACCTTAGGGACAGGGGGGTCTCAGGGCTACACCTTC.

V is TRBV19 and J is TRBJ2-5; D might be TRBD2 (5 bases). CDR1 and CDR2 (germline): LNHDA, SQIVND (reference sequence). The CDR3 is 14 amino acids. V was pared by 4 bases and J by 2 bases, with 11 bases between. As DNA, the CDR3 is TGTGCCAGTAGTACGAGGGCTCTTCAAGAGACCCAGTACTTC. Encoded protein: CASSTRALQETQYF.

This sequence joins TRBV19 and TRBJ2-3; 12 bases match TRBD1. This CDR3 is 16 amino acids long. CDR1 is LNHDA, CDR2 SQIVND, per germline (reference sequence). V gave up 5 bases and J gave up 1 base; unmatched junction bases: 4. CDR3: CASSPGQGARTDTQYF. The CDR3 region has the DNA TGTGCCAGTAGTCCGGGACAGGGGGCGCGCACAGATACGCAGTATTTT.

The chain recombines TRBV3-1 (or the pseudogene TRBV3-2) with TRBJ2-3, with D possibly matching TRBD2 (6 bases). CDR3 length: 18 amino acids. V dropped 1 base and J dropped 3 bases, with 20 bases sitting between them. Germline CDR1 LGHDT, CDR2 YNNKEL (reference sequence). This chain's CDR3 is CASSQGPLRDSETDTQYF. In nucleotides, the CDR3 is TGTGCCAGCAGCCAAGGACCGCTCCGGGACTCAGAGACAGATACGCAGTATTTT.

V gene TRBV6-5 combines with J gene TRBJ2-2; 10 bases map to TRBD1. The CDR3 is 14 residues long. J lost 2 bases, V lost 8 bases, and 2 bases had no gene match. Germline values: CDR1 MNHEY, CDR2 SVGAGI. The CDR3 spells CASGTGANTGELFF. The CDR3 DNA is TGTGCCAGCGGGACAGGGGCAAACACCGGGGAGCTGTTTTTT.

This rearrangement joins TRBV6-5 to TRBJ1-3; 7 nucleotides agree with TRBD1. The CDR3 length is 14 residues. Trimming cost V 6 bases and J 8 bases; bases outside gene matches: 10. CDR1 and CDR2 (germline): MNHEY, SVGAGI. Here the CDR3 DNA reads TGTGCCAGCAGCGGACAGGCGACCTTGGACACCATATATTTT. Residues: CASSGQATLDTIYF.

In this sample, this clone turned up a few times. The J gene is TRBJ2-4, the V gene TRBV11-2; unclear D gene. Trimming shortened V by 4 bases and J by 0 bases, and 13 bases separated the two germline ends. Germline V lookup: CDR1 SGHAT, CDR2 FQNNGV. CDR3 length: 16 amino acids. DNA for the CDR3: TGTGCCAGCAGCTCGTACATCAACCTAGCCAAAAACATTCAGTACTTC. Protein: CASSSYINLAKNIQYF. Looking up the rest from reference TRBV11-2 and TRBJ2-4 gives the full variable domain: EAGVAQSPRYKIIEKRQSVAFWCNPISGHATLYWYQQILGQGPKLLIQFQNNGVVDDSQLPKDRFSAERLKGVDSTLKIQPAKLEDSAVYLCASSSYINLAKNIQYFGAGTRLSVL.

The rearrangement joins TRBV6-6 to TRBJ2-7, with D possibly TRBD2 on 6 matching bases. From germline, CDR1 is MNHNY and CDR2 SVGAGI (reference sequence). This CDR3 has 11 residues. V was shortened by 6 bases and J by 7 bases, with 10 bases between the two germline ends. Here the CDR3 DNA reads TGTGCCAGCAGGAGACTAGGTGAGCAGTACTTC. Residues: CASRRLGEQYF.

The chain uses TRBV3-1 (or the pseudogene TRBV3-2) and TRBJ1-4; tentatively, D is TRBD1 (6 bases). The CDR3 has 15 amino acids. Trimming pared 4 bases from V and 6 bases from J, leaving 15 bases between. Germline V gene sequence: CDR1 LGHDT, CDR2 YNNKEL (reference sequence). CDR3 nucleotides: TGTGCCAGCAGCCGTTCAGGGGCTACGGATGAAAAACTGTTTTTT. Translated: CASSRSGATDEKLFF.